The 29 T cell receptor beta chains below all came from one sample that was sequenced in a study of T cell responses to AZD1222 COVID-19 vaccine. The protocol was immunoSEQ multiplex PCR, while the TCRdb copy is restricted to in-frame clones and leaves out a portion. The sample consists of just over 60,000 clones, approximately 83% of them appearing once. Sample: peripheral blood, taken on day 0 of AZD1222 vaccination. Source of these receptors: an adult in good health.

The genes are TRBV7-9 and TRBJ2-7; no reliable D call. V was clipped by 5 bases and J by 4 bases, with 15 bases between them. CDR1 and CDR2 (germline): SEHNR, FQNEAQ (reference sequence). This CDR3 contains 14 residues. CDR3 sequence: CASSPPNSEYEQYF. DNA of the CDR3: TGTGCCAGCAGCCCCCCTAATTCGGAATACGAGCAGTACTTC.

The CDR3 is CASSSPRTGTEAFF. The CDR3, as DNA: TGTGCCAGCAGCTCCCCCAGGACAGGGACTGAAGCTTTCTTT. The V gene is TRBV11-2, the J gene TRBJ1-1; 8 positions agree with TRBD1. Germline CDR1 and CDR2: SGHAT and FQNNGV. Trimming took 4 bases from V and 5 from J; bases not matched to a gene: 6. The CDR3 is 14 residues long.

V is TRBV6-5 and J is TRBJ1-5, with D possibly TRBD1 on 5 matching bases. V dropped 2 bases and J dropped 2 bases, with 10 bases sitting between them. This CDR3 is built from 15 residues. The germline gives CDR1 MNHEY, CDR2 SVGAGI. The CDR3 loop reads CASSYGALGNQPQHF. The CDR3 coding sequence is TGTGCCAGCAGTTACGGGGCATTGGGCAATCAGCCCCAGCATTTT.

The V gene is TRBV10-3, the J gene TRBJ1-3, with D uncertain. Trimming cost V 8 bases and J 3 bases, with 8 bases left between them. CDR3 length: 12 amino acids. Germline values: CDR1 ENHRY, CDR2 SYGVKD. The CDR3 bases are TGTGCCATCGGCGGGGATGGAAACACCATATATTTT. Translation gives CAIGGDGNTIYF.

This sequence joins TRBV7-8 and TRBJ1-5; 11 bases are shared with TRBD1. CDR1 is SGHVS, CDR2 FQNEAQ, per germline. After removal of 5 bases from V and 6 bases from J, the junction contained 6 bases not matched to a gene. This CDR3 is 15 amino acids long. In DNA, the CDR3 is TGTGCCAGCAGCCCCAGGACAGGGGGCACTCAGCCCCAGCATTTT. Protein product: CASSPRTGGTQPQHF.

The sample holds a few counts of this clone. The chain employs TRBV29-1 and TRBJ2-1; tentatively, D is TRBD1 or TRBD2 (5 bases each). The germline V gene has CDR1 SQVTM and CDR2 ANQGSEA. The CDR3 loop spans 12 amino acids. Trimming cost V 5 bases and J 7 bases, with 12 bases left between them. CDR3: CSVLFEGNEQFF. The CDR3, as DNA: TGCAGCGTTTTATTTGAGGGGAATGAGCAGTTCTTC.

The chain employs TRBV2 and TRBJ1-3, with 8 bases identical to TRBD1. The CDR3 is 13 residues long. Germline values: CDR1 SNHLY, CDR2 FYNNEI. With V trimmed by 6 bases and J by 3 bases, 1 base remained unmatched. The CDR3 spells CASRDRVGNTIYF. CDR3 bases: TGTGCCAGCAGGGACAGGGTTGGAAACACCATATATTTT. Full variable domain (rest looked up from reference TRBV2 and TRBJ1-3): EPEVTQTPSHQVTQMGQEVILRCVPISNHLYFYWYRQILGQKVEFLVSFYNNEISEKSEIFDDQFSVERPDGSNFTLKIRSTKLEDSAMYFCASRDRVGNTIYFGEGSWLTVV.

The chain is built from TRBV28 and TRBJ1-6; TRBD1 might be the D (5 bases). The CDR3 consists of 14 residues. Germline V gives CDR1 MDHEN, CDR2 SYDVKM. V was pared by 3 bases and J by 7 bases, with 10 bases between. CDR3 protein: CASSFRGANSPLHF. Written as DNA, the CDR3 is TGTGCCAGCAGTTTTAGGGGTGCAAATTCACCCCTCCACTTT.

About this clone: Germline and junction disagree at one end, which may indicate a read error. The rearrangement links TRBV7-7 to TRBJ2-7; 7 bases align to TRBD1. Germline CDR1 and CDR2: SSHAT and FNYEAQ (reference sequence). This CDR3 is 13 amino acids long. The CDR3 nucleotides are TGTGCTAGCAGCCCCTTACAGGGGTACGAGCAGTACTTC. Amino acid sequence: CASSPLQGYEQYF.

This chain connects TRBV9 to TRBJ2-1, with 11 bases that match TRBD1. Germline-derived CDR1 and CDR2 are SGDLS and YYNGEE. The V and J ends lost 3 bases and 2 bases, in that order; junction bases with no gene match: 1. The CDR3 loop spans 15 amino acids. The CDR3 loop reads CASSEGQGAYNEQFF. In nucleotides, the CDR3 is TGTGCCAGCAGCGAGGGACAGGGGGCCTACAATGAGCAGTTCTTC.

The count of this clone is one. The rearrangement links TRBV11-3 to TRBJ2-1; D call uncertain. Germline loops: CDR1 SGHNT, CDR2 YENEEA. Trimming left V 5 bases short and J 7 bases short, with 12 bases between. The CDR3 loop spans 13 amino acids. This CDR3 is CASSPRATNEQFF. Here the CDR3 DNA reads TGTGCCAGCAGCCCCCGGGCGACAAATGAGCAGTTCTTC.

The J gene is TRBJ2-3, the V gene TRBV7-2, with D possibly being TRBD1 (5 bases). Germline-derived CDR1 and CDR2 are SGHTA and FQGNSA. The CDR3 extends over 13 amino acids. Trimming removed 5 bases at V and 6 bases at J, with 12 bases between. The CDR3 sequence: CASSLRARDTQYF. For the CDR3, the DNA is TGTGCCAGCAGCCTCAGGGCCCGGGATACGCAGTATTTT.

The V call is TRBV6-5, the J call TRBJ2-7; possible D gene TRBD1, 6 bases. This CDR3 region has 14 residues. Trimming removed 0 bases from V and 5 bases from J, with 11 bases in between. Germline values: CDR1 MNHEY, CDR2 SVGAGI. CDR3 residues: CASSYSHRDHEQYF. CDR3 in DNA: TGTGCCAGCAGTTACTCGCACAGGGATCACGAGCAGTACTTC.

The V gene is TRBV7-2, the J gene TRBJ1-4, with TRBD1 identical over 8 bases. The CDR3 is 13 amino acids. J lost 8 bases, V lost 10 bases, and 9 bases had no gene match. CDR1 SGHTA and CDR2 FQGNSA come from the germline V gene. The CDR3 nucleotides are TGTGCCACCGGACAGGGAGAACGGGAAAAACTGTTTTTT. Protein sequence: CATGQGEREKLFF.

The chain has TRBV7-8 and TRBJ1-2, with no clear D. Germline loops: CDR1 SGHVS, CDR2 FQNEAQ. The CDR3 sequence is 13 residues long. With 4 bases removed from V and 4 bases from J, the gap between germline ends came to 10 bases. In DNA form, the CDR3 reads TGTGCCAGCAGCTCGAACCCCGGCTATGGCTACACCTTC. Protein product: CASSSNPGYGYTF.

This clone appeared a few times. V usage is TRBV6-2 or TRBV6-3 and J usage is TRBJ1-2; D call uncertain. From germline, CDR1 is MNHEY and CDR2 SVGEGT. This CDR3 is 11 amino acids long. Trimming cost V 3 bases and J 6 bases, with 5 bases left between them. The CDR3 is CASSYRNGYTF. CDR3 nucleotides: TGTGCCAGCAGTTATAGGAATGGCTACACCTTC.

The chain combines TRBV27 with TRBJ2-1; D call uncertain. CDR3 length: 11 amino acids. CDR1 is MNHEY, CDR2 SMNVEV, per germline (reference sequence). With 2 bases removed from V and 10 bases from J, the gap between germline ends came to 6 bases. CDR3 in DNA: TGTGCCAGCAGTTTACGGACCGAGCAGTTCTTC. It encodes CASSLRTEQFF.

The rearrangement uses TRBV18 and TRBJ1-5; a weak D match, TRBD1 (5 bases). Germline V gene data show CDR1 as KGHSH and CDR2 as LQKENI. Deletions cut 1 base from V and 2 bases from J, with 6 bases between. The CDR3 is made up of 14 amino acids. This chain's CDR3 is CASSPRGGNQPQHF. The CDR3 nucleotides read TGTGCCAGCTCACCACGAGGGGGCAATCAGCCCCAGCATTTT.

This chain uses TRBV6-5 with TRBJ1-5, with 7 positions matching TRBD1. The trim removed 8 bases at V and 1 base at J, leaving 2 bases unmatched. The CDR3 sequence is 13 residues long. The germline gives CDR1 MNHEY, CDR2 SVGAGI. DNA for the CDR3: TGTGCCAGCCAGGGGGAAAGCAATCAGCCCCAGCATTTT. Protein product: CASQGESNQPQHF.

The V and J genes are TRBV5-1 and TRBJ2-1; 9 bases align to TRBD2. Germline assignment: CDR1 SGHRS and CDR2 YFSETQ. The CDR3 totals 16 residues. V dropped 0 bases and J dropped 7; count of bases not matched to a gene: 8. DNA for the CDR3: TGCGCCAGCAGCTTGGCCGCAGCGGGGGGCTATAATGAGCAGTTCTTC. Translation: CASSLAAAGGYNEQFF.

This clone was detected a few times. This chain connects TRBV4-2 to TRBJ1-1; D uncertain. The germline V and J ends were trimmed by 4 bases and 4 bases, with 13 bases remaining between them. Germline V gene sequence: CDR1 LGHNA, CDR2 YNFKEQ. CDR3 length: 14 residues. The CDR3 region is CASSRDGSTTEAFF. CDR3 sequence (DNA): TGTGCCAGCAGCCGAGATGGGTCGACCACTGAAGCTTTCTTT.

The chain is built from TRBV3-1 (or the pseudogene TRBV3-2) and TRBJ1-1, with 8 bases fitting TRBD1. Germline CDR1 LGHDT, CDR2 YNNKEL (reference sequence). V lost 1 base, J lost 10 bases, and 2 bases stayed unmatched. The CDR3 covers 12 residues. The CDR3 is CASSQGDRGAFF. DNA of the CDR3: TGTGCCAGCAGCCAAGGTGACAGGGGAGCTTTCTTT.

This CDR3 is CASSPDPTANTEAFF. The DNA of the CDR3 is TGTGCCAGCAGCCCAGACCCGACAGCGAACACTGAAGCTTTCTTT. The gene calls are TRBV4-2 and TRBJ1-1; a possible D gene is TRBD1 (5 bases). Germline V gene data show CDR1 as LGHNA and CDR2 as YNFKEQ. Trimming left V 4 bases short and J 1 base short, with 13 bases between. This CDR3 has 15 residues.

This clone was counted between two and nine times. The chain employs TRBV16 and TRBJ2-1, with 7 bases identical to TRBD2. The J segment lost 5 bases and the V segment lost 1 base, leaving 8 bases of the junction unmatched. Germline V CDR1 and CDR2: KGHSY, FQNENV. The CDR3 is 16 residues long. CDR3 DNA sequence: TGTGCCAGCAGCCAATTCGTGGGGGGGACTAACAATGAGCAGTTCTTC. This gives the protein CASSQFVGGTNNEQFF. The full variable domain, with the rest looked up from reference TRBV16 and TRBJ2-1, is GEEVAQTPKHLVRGEGQKAKLYCAPIKGHSYVFWYQQVLKNEFKFLISFQNENVFDETGMPKERFSAKCLPNSPCSLEIQATKLEDSAVYFCASSQFVGGTNNEQFFGPGTRLTVL.

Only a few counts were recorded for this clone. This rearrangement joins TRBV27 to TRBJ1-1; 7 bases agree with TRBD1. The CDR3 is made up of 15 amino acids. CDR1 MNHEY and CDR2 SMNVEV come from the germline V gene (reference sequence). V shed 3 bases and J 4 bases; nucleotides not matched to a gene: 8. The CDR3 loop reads CASSFSAQGSTEAFF. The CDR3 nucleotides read TGTGCCAGCAGTTTTTCGGCACAGGGGAGCACTGAAGCTTTCTTT.

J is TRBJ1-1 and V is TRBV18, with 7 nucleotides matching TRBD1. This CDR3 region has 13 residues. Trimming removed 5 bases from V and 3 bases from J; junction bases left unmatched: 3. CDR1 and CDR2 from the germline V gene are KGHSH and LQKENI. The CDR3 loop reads CASSRGLDTEAFF. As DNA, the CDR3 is TGTGCCAGCTCAAGGGGGCTTGACACTGAAGCTTTCTTT.

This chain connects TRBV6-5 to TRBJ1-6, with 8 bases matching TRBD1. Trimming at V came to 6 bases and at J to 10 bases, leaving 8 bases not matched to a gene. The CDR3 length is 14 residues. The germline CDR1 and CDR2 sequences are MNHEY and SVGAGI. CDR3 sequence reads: CASSSDRVLSPLHF. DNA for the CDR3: TGTGCCAGCAGCTCGGACAGGGTCTTATCACCCCTCCACTTT.

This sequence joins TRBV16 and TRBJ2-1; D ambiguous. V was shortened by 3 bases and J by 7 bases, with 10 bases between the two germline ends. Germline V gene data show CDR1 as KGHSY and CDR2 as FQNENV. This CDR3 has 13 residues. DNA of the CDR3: TGTGCCAGCAGCCAGGCCCATGGGAATGAGCAGTTCTTC. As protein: CASSQAHGNEQFF.

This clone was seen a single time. The DNA of the CDR3 is TGCAGTGCAATCTCGTATGAAAAACTGTTTTTT. This sequence encodes CSAISYEKLFF. V usage is TRBV20-1 and J usage is TRBJ1-4; D unresolved. The V end was cut by 6 bases, the J end by 6 bases, with 8 bases between. CDR1 and CDR2 (germline): DFQATT, SNEGSKA (reference sequence). The CDR3 is 11 amino acids.